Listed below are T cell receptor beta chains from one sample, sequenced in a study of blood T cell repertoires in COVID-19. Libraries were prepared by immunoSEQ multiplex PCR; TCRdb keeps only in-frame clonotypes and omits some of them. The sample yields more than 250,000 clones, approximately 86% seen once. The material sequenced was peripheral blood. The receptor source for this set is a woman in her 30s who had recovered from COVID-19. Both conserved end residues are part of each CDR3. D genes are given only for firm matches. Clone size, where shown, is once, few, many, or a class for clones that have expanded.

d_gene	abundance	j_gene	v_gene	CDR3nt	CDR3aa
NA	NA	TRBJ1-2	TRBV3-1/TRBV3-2	TGTGCCAGCAGCCAAGACAGGGCCCATGGCTACACCTTC	CASSQDRAHGYTF
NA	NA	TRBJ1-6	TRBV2	TGTGCCAGCAAGGAGCGGAGCTCCTATAATTCACCCCTCCACTTT	CASKERSSYNSPLHF
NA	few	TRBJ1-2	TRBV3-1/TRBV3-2	TGTGCCAGCAGCCCCCATTCGGGACGGGGGGGGCTTTGGGGCTACACCTTC	CASSPHSGRGGLWGYTF
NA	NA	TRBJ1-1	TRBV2	TGTGCCAGCAGTGTGGGGGGAGGGACTGAAGCTTTCTTT	CASSVGGGTEAFF
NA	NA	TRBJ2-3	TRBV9	TGTGCCAGCAGCGCCTCGTTCGGCGGAACAGATACGCAGTATTTT	CASSASFGGTDTQYF
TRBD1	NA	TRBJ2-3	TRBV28	TGTGCCAGCAGTATGAGGACAGGGGGCACAGATACGCAGTATTTT	CASSMRTGGTDTQYF
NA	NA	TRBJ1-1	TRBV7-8	TGTGCCAGCATCGCTTACGGGAACACTGAAGCTTTCTTT	CASIAYGNTEAFF
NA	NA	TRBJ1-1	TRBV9	TGTGCCAGCAGCGAGCCGACAGGTGAAATTGGCGAAGCTTTCTTT	CASSEPTGEIGEAFF
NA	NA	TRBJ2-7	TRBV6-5	TGTGCCAGCAGGGCCGCCTACGAGCAGTACTTC	CASRAAYEQYF
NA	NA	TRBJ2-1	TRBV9	TGTGCCAGCAGCGCCCTCGGGGGAGAGCAGTTCTTC	CASSALGGEQFF
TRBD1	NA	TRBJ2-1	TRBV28	TGTGCCAGCAGTTTACCGGGACAGGGGAACAATGAGCAGTTCTTC	CASSLPGQGNNEQFF
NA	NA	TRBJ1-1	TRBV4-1	TGCGCCAGCAGCCAAATGAGGGACACTGAAGCTTTCTTT	CASSQMRDTEAFF
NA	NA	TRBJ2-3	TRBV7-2	TGTGCCAGCAGCTTAGGGGGACAAGTGCTGGCCGATACGCAGTATTTT	CASSLGGQVLADTQYF
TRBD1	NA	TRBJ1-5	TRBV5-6	TGTGCCAGCAGCTTGGGCAGGGGGTCCGCTCAGCCCCAGCATTTT	CASSLGRGSAQPQHF
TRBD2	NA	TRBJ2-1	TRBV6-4	TGTGCCAGCAAAAGGTTGGCTAGCGGGGGACATGAGCAGTTCTTC	CASKRLASGGHEQFF
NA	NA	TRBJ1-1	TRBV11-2	TGTGCCAGCAGCTTAGGTGTTTCAGGGAACACTGAAGCTTTCTTT	CASSLGVSGNTEAFF
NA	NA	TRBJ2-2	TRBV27	TGTGCCAGCAGTTTTATTCCACCGTCCCGGGGGGCGACCGGGGAGCTGTTTTTT	CASSFIPPSRGATGELFF
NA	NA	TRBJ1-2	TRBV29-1	TGCAGCGTTGAAGAAGGCGGGGGGCCCCATAAGACACGGGTTGGTGGCTACACCTTC	CSVEEGGGPHKTRVGGYTF
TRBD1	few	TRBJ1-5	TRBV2	TGTGCCAGCAGTAGACAGGGGAATCAGCCCCAGCATTTT	CASSRQGNQPQHF
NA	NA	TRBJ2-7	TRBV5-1	TGCGCCAGCAGCTCCCCTAACTACGAGCAGTACTTC	CASSSPNYEQYF
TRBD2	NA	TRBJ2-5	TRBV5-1	TGCGCCAGCAGCTTGGGTGGTAGCGGGGGCCGGGAGACCCAGTACTTC	CASSLGGSGGRETQYF
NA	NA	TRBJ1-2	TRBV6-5	TGTGCCAGCAGGCCCGGGACTTTAGGCATCTATGGCTACACCTTC	CASRPGTLGIYGYTF
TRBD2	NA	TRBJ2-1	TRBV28	TGTGCCAGCAGTTTATACGGGAGGCCGGTCAATGAGCAGTTCTTC	CASSLYGRPVNEQFF
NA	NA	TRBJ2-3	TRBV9	TGTGCCAGCAGCTTAGGGACTGGCACAGATACGCAGTATTTT	CASSLGTGTDTQYF
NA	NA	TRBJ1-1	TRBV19	TGTGCCAGTAGTTGGCTGAACACTGAAGCTTTCTTT	CASSWLNTEAFF
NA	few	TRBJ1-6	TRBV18	TGTGCCAGCTCGCGAACAGGGAATTGGGATTCACCCCTCCACTTT	CASSRTGNWDSPLHF
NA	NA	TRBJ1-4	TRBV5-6	TGTGCCAGCAGCCTACAAACCGGGTCCGCAAATGAAAAACTGTTTTTT	CASSLQTGSANEKLFF
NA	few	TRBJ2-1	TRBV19	TGTGCCAGTAAGACATTAGAGGAGGGGCGCAATGAGCAGTTCTTC	CASKTLEEGRNEQFF
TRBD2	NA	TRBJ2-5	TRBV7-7	TGTGCTAGCAGCTTCGGACTAGCGGAGACCCAGTACTTC	CASSFGLAETQYF
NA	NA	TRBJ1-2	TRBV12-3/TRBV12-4	TGTGCCAGCAGCACCTCCAGGGACTATGGCTACACCTTC	CASSTSRDYGYTF
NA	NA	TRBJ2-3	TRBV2	TGTGCCACCTCCGGGTCCACCCGCGGCACAGATACGCAGTATTTT	CATSGSTRGTDTQYF